This TCR beta chain was profiled in a study of regulatory T cells in long-lasting Graves disease. In this sample, this clonotype turned up many times. The trim removed 6 bases at V and 8 bases at J, leaving 12 bases unmatched. The germline V gene encodes CDR1 SGHTA and CDR2 FQGNSA. The CDR3 spans 14 residues. The time point here: persistent/refractory GD, antithyroid drugs over 5 years with positive TRAb. RNA isolated from PBMCs was used to make the TCR library. Sequencing libraries for TCR beta were prepared with iRepertoire HTBI primers and Arm-PCR of CDR3 regions. MiXCR was run by TCRdb on the multiplex PCR reads, yielding one entry per CDR3 protein. Found here are over 350,000 distinct CDR3 sequences, around 21% of them singletons; the top ten hold around 21%.

The chain uses TRBV7-2 and TRBJ1-1, with TRBD1 matching over 7 bases. The receptor comes from a female donor with Graves disease. Sample: peripheral blood mononuclear cells (PBMCs), taken when the disease was refractory, from a patient treated with antithyroid drugs. CDR3 amino acids: CASSTGRWTGEAFF. The DNA for the CDR3 is TGTGCCAGCAGTACGGGAAGGTGGACAGGCGAAGCTTTCTTT.